Listed below are T cell receptor beta chains from one sample, sequenced in a study of immune cell composition in non-small cell lung cancer. The repertoire was sequenced with immunoSEQ multiplex PCR; TCRdb's copy has only in-frame clones and lacks some. Seen here are under 3,000 clones, 70% to 75% observed once, and the top ten hold 15% to 20%. The same specimen was also included in a second study, on CD4 T cells in lung cancer.

Sequencing used non-adjacent lung tissue. These receptors all come from a human donor with non-small cell lung cancer. Both conserved end residues are trimmed from each CDR3.

V	CDR3
TRBV30	AWSVLGTPAQRKLSDTQY
TRBV7-7	ASSSGHYNEQF
TRBV7-2	ASSWSDTRSSGNTIY
TRBV5-5	ASSFGGMFYGYT
TRBV6-6	ASTSRETQY
TRBV27	ASSAKSSGGYEQY
TRBV7-6	ASSLEDSANYGYT
TRBV27	ASSLSVGRQGLHQPQH
TRBV5-6	ASRGWEDEQF
TRBV28	ASSPPPHRVQETQY
TRBV4-2	ASSQETSSGVNEQF
TRBV5-6	ASSESTGTGRYNTIY
TRBV19	ASSGDTNNQPQH
TRBV5-4	ASSSGTSGSLQETQY
TRBV5-1	ASSLNQGMNGYT
TRBV10-3	AISENDGLTGNTIY
TRBV7-6	ASSLVSPQRDSYEQY
TRBV7-1	ASSSSSGGAQETQY
TRBV27	ASSPTGAYTEAF
TRBV6-5	ASRHRGLVYEQY
TRBV4-2	ASSQARGNTDTQY
TRBV13	ASSSRLAGGNDEQF
TRBV7-2	ASSLEPAGSYGYT
TRBV9	ASSVGGPEAF
TRBV7-3	ASSILTGSTDTQY
TRBV7-9	ASSLVSGGHYEQY
TRBV25-1	ASSERGDRTNEQY
TRBV6-6	ASSGPTSGRPYEQY
TRBV29-1	SVESLVSTDTQY
TRBV11-2	ASSLVGVSGRSDTQY
TRBV28	ASSPSDREWELF
TRBV6-5	ASRTGIHSPLH
TRBV28	ASSLREASGYT
TRBV6-5	ASSLTGNTEAF
TRBV2	ASLPGQVTTWETQY
TRBV7-8	ASSVQALGGETQY
TRBV6-6	ASTAGERGYT
TRBV5-1	ASSLYNMNTEAF
TRBV7-1	ASSLRQGARGYT
TRBV29-1	SVGSSGGGRDEQF
TRBV28	ASSTGGTNQPQH
TRBV13	ASSLGQGGEQF
TRBV7-2	ASSAKTGVGELF
TRBV5-1	ASRLADTGELF
TRBV6-4	ASSRDRGNEAF
TRBV5-1	ASSFGINTEAF
TRBV5-6	ASSFQGMYNEQF
TRBV11-2	ASSLSRAGALH